Shown below are 8 T cell receptor beta chains from a single sample sequenced in a study of blood T cell repertoires in COVID-19. Only in-frame clones appear in the TCRdb table, and some are missing; sequencing was by immunoSEQ multiplex PCR. This table has fewer than 350,000 clones, 88% appearing once. Sequencing was done on a sample of PBMCs or T cells enriched from blood (not recorded which). All receptors derive from a woman in her sixties or seventies in a cohort exposed to, infected with or recovered from COVID-19 (not recorded which).

This clone was recorded a few times. The genes are TRBV21-1 and TRBJ1-5; TRBD1, the table's D call, lacks a check against the DNA. TRBV21-1 is listed as a pseudogene. This CDR3 comprises 14 residues. CDR3: CASSTRDRYIPQHF. In nucleotides, the CDR3 is TGTGCCAGCAGCACCCGGGACAGGTACATTCCCCAGCATTTT.

The rearrangement links TRBV30 to TRBJ2-1, with 7 bases identical to TRBD2. Germline V lookup: CDR1 GTSNPN, CDR2 SVGIG (reference sequence). The CDR3 loop spans 14 amino acids. The J segment lost 6 bases and the V segment lost 1 base, leaving 6 bases of the junction unmatched. In nucleotides, the CDR3 is TGTGCCTGGAGTGCCGGGACTATCCTCAATGAGCAGTTCTTC. It is translated as CAWSAGTILNEQFF.

This chain links TRBV5-1 with TRBJ1-2; 7 bases agree with TRBD1. Germline assignment: CDR1 SGHRS and CDR2 YFSETQ. CDR3 length: 16 amino acids. Germline trimming cut 4 bases from V and 4 bases from J; bases unmatched to any gene: 13. The CDR3 spells CASSPVTGVSSYGYTF. In DNA form, the CDR3 reads TGCGCCAGCAGCCCGGTAACAGGGGTTTCTTCCTATGGCTACACCTTC.

The V and J genes are TRBV15 and TRBJ2-5; no definite D call. Germline V gives CDR1 LNHNV, CDR2 YYDKDF (reference sequence). CDR3 length equals 11 residues. V was shortened by 5 bases and J by 5 bases, with 6 bases between the two germline ends. The CDR3 sequence is CATSLQETQYF. CDR3 in DNA: TGTGCCACCAGCCTACAGGAGACCCAGTACTTC.

The chain recombines TRBV18 with TRBJ2-2; D is perhaps TRBD1 (6 bases). This CDR3 has 15 residues. With 6 bases removed from V and 0 bases from J, the gap between germline ends came to 11 bases. Germline CDR1 KGHSH, CDR2 LQKENI. This CDR3 reads CASSSQGSNTGELFF. CDR3 sequence (DNA): TGTGCCAGCTCGAGTCAGGGGTCGAACACCGGGGAGCTGTTTTTT.

Here the CDR3 reads CASSDYSQGNTGELFF. The CDR3 bases are TGTGCCAGCAGTGACTACTCGCAGGGGAACACCGGGGAGCTGTTTTTT. This sequence joins TRBV25-1 and TRBJ2-2; D is possibly TRBD1 (5 bases). V lost 3 bases to trimming and J lost 1 base, with 12 bases between them. Germline CDR1 and CDR2: MGHDK and SYGVNS. This CDR3 spans 16 amino acids.

The V gene is TRBV27, the J gene TRBJ2-1; 8 bases align to TRBD2. The CDR3 has 17 residues. J lost 6 bases, V lost 4 bases, and 14 bases had no gene match. Germline CDR1 and CDR2: MNHEY and SMNVEV (reference sequence). The CDR3 nucleotides are TGTGCCAGCAGTTACGGGGGGGGCTCCCTGTTCGCCAATGAGCAGTTCTTC. Translation gives CASSYGGGSLFANEQFF.

The V call is TRBV13, the J call TRBJ1-4; no clear D. V was shortened by 6 bases and J by 11 bases, with 19 bases between the two germline ends. The CDR3 totals 14 residues. Germline V CDR1 and CDR2: PRHDT, FYEKMQ (reference sequence). The CDR3 here is CASSSVGSVKKLFF. CDR3 coding DNA: TGTGCCAGCAGTTCCGTGGGCTCCGTTAAGAAACTGTTTTTT.